These 6 T cell receptor beta chains were sequenced from one sample in a study of T cells in Graves' hyperthyroidism and ophthalmopathy. TCR beta CDR3 region amplification was performed from RNA transcripts. First-round RT-PCR of the TCR CDR3 relied on the HTBI primer set. TCRdb redid the calling of the multiplex PCR reads with MiXCR, one entry per CDR3 protein. This sample has under 200,000 distinct CDR3 sequences; about 9.4% occur once, and the top ten carry around 21%. The source material was blood. The origin of the receptors is a woman in her late teens or twenties with Graves' hyperthyroidism that later progressed to Graves' ophthalmopathy.

The rearrangement joins TRBV19 to TRBJ1-4; 9 nucleotides agree with TRBD1. Unmatched junction bases numbered 12, after V lost 5 bases and J lost 8 bases. The germline gives CDR1 LNHDA, CDR2 SQIVND (reference sequence). The CDR3 contains 16 residues. DNA for the CDR3: TGTGCCAGTAGTCCTCGCAGGACAGGGGCCCGGGAAAAACTGTTTTTT. Protein product: CASSPRRTGAREKLFF. The whole variable domain, remainder taken from reference TRBV19 and TRBJ1-4, is DGGITQSPKYLFRKEGQNVTLSCEQNLNHDAMYWYRQDPGQGLRLIYYSQIVNDFQKGDIAEGYSVSREKKESFPLTVTSAQKNPTAFYLCASSPRRTGAREKLFFGSGTQLSVL.

The V gene is TRBV19, the J gene TRBJ2-2; 9 nucleotides match TRBD2. CDR1 and CDR2 (germline): LNHDA, SQIVND (reference sequence). Trimming at V came to 7 bases and at J to 6 bases, leaving 12 bases not matched to a gene. This CDR3 spans 16 amino acids. The CDR3 region is CASKQDGTSLPGELFF. CDR3 nucleotides: TGTGCCAGTAAGCAAGACGGGACTAGCCTTCCCGGGGAGCTGTTTTTT. The variable domain in full, completed from reference TRBV19 and TRBJ2-2, reads DGGITQSPKYLFRKEGQNVTLSCEQNLNHDAMYWYRQDPGQGLRLIYYSQIVNDFQKGDIAEGYSVSREKKESFPLTVTSAQKNPTAFYLCASKQDGTSLPGELFFGEGSRLTVL.

This clonotype was recorded at least ten times. The rearrangement uses TRBV28 and TRBJ1-2, with unresolved D. The germline V gene encodes CDR1 MDHEN and CDR2 SYDVKM. With 5 bases removed from V and 7 bases from J, the gap between germline ends came to 20 bases. This CDR3 is built from 15 residues. The CDR3: CASSRSPLAWSGYTF. As DNA, the CDR3 is TGTGCCAGCAGTCGCAGCCCACTGGCTTGGAGTGGCTACACCTTC.

This clonotype was found many times. V gene TRBV7-9 combines with J gene TRBJ1-6; the D gene is possibly TRBD1 (5 bases). V lost 4 bases and J 3 bases, leaving 16 bases between the germline ends. The CDR3 has 17 amino acids. Germline V gene lookup returns CDR1 SEHNR and CDR2 FQNEAQ (reference sequence). The DNA for the CDR3 is TGTGCCAGCAGCTCAAGCTGGGGGTCCGACTATAATTCACCCCTCCACTTT. This translates into CASSSSWGSDYNSPLHF.

Points on this clonotype: This may be a read error: a much more frequent sequence differs by one nucleotide. The rearrangement links TRBV5-5 to TRBJ1-4; weak D call: TRBD1 (6 bases). Germline V gives CDR1 SGHKS, CDR2 YYEKEE (reference sequence). There are 16 residues in the CDR3. The CDR3 DNA sequence: TGTGCCATCAGCTTGGAGGGGGGCCAGAAAAATGAAAAACTGTTTTTT. It yields the protein CAISLEGGQKNEKLFF.

The chain recombines TRBV24-1 with TRBJ2-7; 8 bases are shared with TRBD1. The junction had 8 bases not matched to a gene; V was cut back by 1 base and J by 4 bases. The CDR3 sequence is 16 residues long. Germline-derived CDR1 and CDR2 are KGHDR and SFDVKD. The CDR3 loop reads CATSDFNGQGNYEQYF. DNA for the CDR3: TGTGCCACCAGTGATTTCAACGGACAGGGCAATTACGAGCAGTACTTC.